Following are 17 T cell receptor beta chains from one sample sequenced in a study of blood T cell repertoires in COVID-19. Sequencing used immunoSEQ multiplex PCR; TCRdb keeps in-frame clones, though not all of them. The repertoire has over 400,000 clones, 86% of them found once; the top ten carry roughly 1.4%. Sequencing used peripheral blood. The receptors here all came from a woman aged 25 to 39 with active or convalescent COVID-19.

This chain links TRBV18 with TRBJ1-1; no clear D gene. This CDR3 has 13 residues. Trimming took 6 bases from V and 5 from J, leaving 13 bases between them. The germline gives CDR1 KGHSH, CDR2 LQKENI. CDR3 sequence (DNA): TGTGCCAGCTCGCGTTCGTTGAGGACTGAAGCTTTCTTT. Translation gives CASSRSLRTEAFF.

The chain recombines TRBV29-1 with TRBJ1-2, with 7 nucleotides matching TRBD1. V was pared by 8 bases and J by 8 bases, with 8 bases of the junction left unmatched. CDR1 and CDR2 (germline): SQVTM, ANQGSEA. The CDR3 has 11 amino acids. The CDR3: CSTSTGTGYTF. In DNA form, the CDR3 reads TGCAGCACCTCGACAGGGACCGGCTACACCTTC.

J is TRBJ2-3 and V is TRBV5-1; 14 bases map to TRBD2. V lost 4 bases, J lost 4 bases, and 8 bases stayed unmatched. This CDR3 spans 17 amino acids. In germline, CDR1 is SGHRS, CDR2 YFSETQ. CDR3 residues: CASSAGTSGGWSDTQYF. The CDR3 nucleotides are TGCGCCAGCAGCGCAGGGACTAGCGGGGGATGGTCAGATACGCAGTATTTT.

The chain carries TRBV5-4 and TRBJ1-2; weak D call: TRBD1 (6 bases). There are 14 residues in the CDR3. V was clipped by 3 bases and J by 3 bases, with 12 bases between them. Germline CDR1 SGHNT, CDR2 YYREEE (reference sequence). The CDR3 region is CASSSGGGDYGYTF. The CDR3 DNA reads TGTGCCAGCAGCTCGGGAGGGGGGGACTATGGCTACACCTTC.

The chain has TRBV7-9 and TRBJ1-2, with D maybe TRBD1 (6 bases). V was pared by 4 bases and J by 2 bases, with 20 bases between. The CDR3 has 17 residues. The germline V gene has CDR1 SEHNR and CDR2 FQNEAQ (reference sequence). CDR3 bases: TGTGCCAGCAGCTCCTCGAGTACAGGGACGATAAACTATGGCTACACCTTC. This sequence encodes CASSSSSTGTINYGYTF.

The genes are TRBV27 and TRBJ2-7; 9 bases are shared with TRBD2. The germline V gene encodes CDR1 MNHEY and CDR2 SMNVEV (reference sequence). J was trimmed by 4 bases and V by 4 bases; bases with no gene match: 2. The CDR3 loop spans 13 amino acids. The DNA for the CDR3 is TGTGCCAGCAGTTACGGACTAGCGTACGAGCAGTACTTC. It codes for CASSYGLAYEQYF.

This chain uses TRBV19 with TRBJ1-5; possible D gene TRBD1, 5 bases. In germline, CDR1 is LNHDA, CDR2 SQIVND (reference sequence). Trimming shortened V by 7 bases and J by 2 bases, and 15 bases separated the two germline ends. CDR3 length: 15 residues. CDR3 sequence: CASTGWGEGNQPQHF. CDR3 in DNA: TGTGCCAGTACTGGGTGGGGCGAGGGCAATCAGCCCCAGCATTTT.

This chain joins TRBV27 and TRBJ2-7, with a weak D call TRBD1 (6 bases). The germline gives CDR1 MNHEY, CDR2 SMNVEV (reference sequence). Trimming cost V 2 bases and J 2 bases, with 7 bases left between them. The CDR3 sequence is 13 residues long. The CDR3 DNA follows: TGTGCCAGCAGTTTAACAGGGACCTACGAGCAGTACTTC. Encoded protein: CASSLTGTYEQYF.

The chain is built from TRBV5-1 and TRBJ1-2; 9 positions agree with TRBD1. Germline-derived CDR1 and CDR2 are SGHRS and YFSETQ. V shed 4 bases, J shed 5 bases, and the junction held 6 bases outside the gene matches. This CDR3 has 14 amino acids. The CDR3 sequence: CASSRPDRGYGYTF. The DNA for the CDR3 is TGCGCCAGCAGCCGCCCGGACAGGGGATATGGCTACACCTTC. The whole variable domain, filled in from reference TRBV5-1 and TRBJ1-2, reads KAGVTQTPRYLIKTRGQQVTLSCSPISGHRSVSWYQQTPGQGLQFLFEYFSETQRNKGNFPGRFSGRQFSNSRSEMNVSTLELGDSALYLCASSRPDRGYGYTFGSGTRLTVV.

The rearrangement links TRBV11-3 to TRBJ2-2; D ambiguous. The V gene's germline CDR1 is SGHNT and CDR2 YENEEA. V lost 0 bases and J lost 3, with 5 bases in between. CDR3 length equals 14 residues. CDR3 amino acids: CASSLDGDTGELFF. The CDR3 bases are TGTGCCAGCAGCTTAGACGGTGACACCGGGGAGCTGTTTTTT.

This sequence joins TRBV3-1 (or the pseudogene TRBV3-2) and TRBJ1-2; 9 bases agree with TRBD1. V lost 0 bases to trimming and J lost 8 bases; unmatched junction nucleotides: 10. The CDR3 is 16 residues long. CDR1 is LGHDT and CDR2 is YNNKEL in the germline V gene (reference sequence). The CDR3 DNA follows: TGTGCCAGCAGCCAAGATTTGTACAGGGGGCGCGTGGGCTACACCTTC. Amino acid sequence: CASSQDLYRGRVGYTF.

This clone was detected only once. The chain recombines TRBV2 with TRBJ1-6; 8 nucleotides line up with TRBD1. CDR3 length: 16 amino acids. Germline trimming cut 7 bases from V and 10 bases from J; bases unmatched to any gene: 15. CDR1 is SNHLY, CDR2 FYNNEI, per germline. The CDR3 DNA follows: TGTGCCAGCACCGTCGGGACAGGTAGTCGGGAATCACCCCTCCACTTT. This gives the protein CASTVGTGSRESPLHF.

This clone appeared once. The rearrangement links TRBV27 to TRBJ1-6; TRBD1 aligns across 10 bases. Losses at the gene ends were 5 bases for V and 8 bases for J; bases not matched to a gene: 9. The CDR3 has 16 amino acids. Germline V CDR1 and CDR2: MNHEY, SMNVEV (reference sequence). The CDR3 sequence is CASSINRQGADSPLHF. Here the CDR3 DNA reads TGTGCCAGCAGTATCAACCGACAGGGGGCAGATTCACCCCTCCACTTT.

The gene calls are TRBV6-2 or TRBV6-3 and TRBJ2-7; 8 nucleotides line up with TRBD2. The CDR3 totals 14 residues. V lost 6 bases to trimming and J lost 6 bases; unmatched junction nucleotides: 10. Germline CDR1 MNHEY, CDR2 SVGEGT. CDR3 nucleotides: TGTGCCAGCAGCAAACTTAGCGGGATTGGCGAGCAGTACTTC. Its protein product is CASSKLSGIGEQYF.

This chain links TRBV5-1 with TRBJ2-1, with 7 bases matching TRBD1. This CDR3 is built from 17 residues. J was trimmed by 9 bases and V by 3 bases; bases with no gene match: 18. CDR1 and CDR2 (germline): SGHRS, YFSETQ. The CDR3 coding sequence is TGCGCCAGCAGCTACAATACCGACAGGGTTCAGGGCGGTGAGCAGTTCTTC. Its translation: CASSYNTDRVQGGEQFF.

V usage is TRBV19 and J usage is TRBJ1-5, with D unresolved. Trimming pared 7 bases from V and 2 bases from J, leaving 18 bases between. Germline V gene sequence: CDR1 LNHDA, CDR2 SQIVND (reference sequence). The CDR3 contains 16 residues. For the CDR3, the DNA is TGTGCCAGTACCCCCCTCGCTTATAGTGGCAATCAGCCCCAGCATTTT. It encodes CASTPLAYSGNQPQHF.

This chain joins TRBV5-1 and TRBJ2-7; TRBD2 agrees at 14 bases. V shed 2 bases, J shed 4 bases, and the junction held 26 bases outside the gene matches. Germline CDR1 reads SGHRS; CDR2 reads YFSETQ. The CDR3 totals 23 residues. The CDR3 DNA reads TGCGCCAGCAGCTTAACACCCGACCCCGAACTTCTGGGACTAGCGGGAGTTCTGTACGAGCAGTACTTC. Protein: CASSLTPDPELLGLAGVLYEQYF. The complete variable domain, with remaining parts taken from reference TRBV5-1 and TRBJ2-7, reads KAGVTQTPRYLIKTRGQQVTLSCSPISGHRSVSWYQQTPGQGLQFLFEYFSETQRNKGNFPGRFSGRQFSNSRSEMNVSTLELGDSALYLCASSLTPDPELLGLAGVLYEQYFGPGTRLTVT.